Listed here is a single T cell receptor beta chain. The CDR3 has 12 residues. From germline, CDR1 is MDHEN and CDR2 SYDVKM. Trimming left V 7 bases short and J 4 bases short, with 10 bases between. The method was immunoSEQ multiplex PCR; TCRdb's version includes in-frame clones alone and lacks a portion of them. The sample lists a few hundred thousand clones; more than 90% were seen once. These data are taken from a study of blood T cell repertoires in COVID-19. As for the study in general: Spain, Italy and the United States supplied samples that represented acute and convalescent COVID-19.

This TCR was sampled from a young woman who had recovered from COVID-19. This rearrangement joins TRBV28 to TRBJ1-2; no clear D. The sample consisted of PBMCs or T cells enriched from blood (not recorded which). CDR3 loop: CASTSRIYGYTF. As DNA, the CDR3 is TGTGCCAGCACCTCCAGAATCTATGGCTACACCTTC.